The 22 T cell receptor beta chains below were found in one sample sequenced in a study of blood T cell repertoires in COVID-19. Profiled with immunoSEQ multiplex PCR; TCRdb holds only in-frame clones, not every one. The sample carries about 97,000 clones, around 80% recorded once. The sample consisted of peripheral blood. The receptor source for this set is a man between 60 and 75 years old with active or convalescent COVID-19.

The J gene is TRBJ1-5, the V gene TRBV6-4, with D unclear. CDR1 and CDR2 from the germline V gene are MRHNA and SNTAGT. CDR3 length: 16 residues. V was pared by 6 bases and J by 0 bases, with 15 bases between. CDR3 coding DNA: TGTGCCAGCAGGATCTTGAGGGAGGTTAGCAATCAGCCCCAGCATTTT. It yields the protein CASRILREVSNQPQHF.

This clone has a single count. The CDR3 loop reads CASSDRGSTDTQYF. The CDR3 nucleotides are TGTGCCAGCTCAGACAGGGGGAGCACAGATACGCAGTATTTT. This chain uses TRBV18 with TRBJ2-3, with 9 positions matching TRBD1. Germline values: CDR1 KGHSH, CDR2 LQKENI. The length of the CDR3 is 14 residues. After removal of 5 bases from V and 0 bases from J, the junction contained 0 bases not matched to a gene.

The V and J genes are TRBV5-1 and TRBJ2-1; D gene uncertain. V lost 4 bases and J lost 9, with 20 bases in between. The length of the CDR3 is 15 residues. Germline CDR1 is SGHRS and CDR2 is YFSETQ. CDR3 sequence reads: CASSLVAPQRGEQFF. The CDR3 coding sequence is TGCGCCAGCAGCCTCGTAGCTCCTCAAAGAGGTGAGCAGTTCTTC.

In DNA form, the CDR3 reads TGTGCCAGCACACTAGCGGGAGGGAGCAATGAGCAGTTCTTC. Protein sequence: CASTLAGGSNEQFF. This rearrangement joins TRBV7-2 to TRBJ2-1; 13 bases map to TRBD2. V was pared by 7 bases and J by 6 bases, with 3 bases of the junction left unmatched. CDR3 size: 14 residues. Germline V gives CDR1 SGHTA, CDR2 FQGNSA.

V and J are TRBV28 and TRBJ1-5; 7 positions match TRBD1. After removal of 6 bases from V and 2 bases from J, the junction contained 4 bases not matched to a gene. The CDR3 spans 14 residues. Germline-derived CDR1 and CDR2 are MDHEN and SYDVKM. CDR3: CASRPTGGNQPQHF. CDR3 nucleotides: TGTGCCAGCAGGCCTACAGGGGGCAATCAGCCCCAGCATTTT.

The chain carries TRBV6-1 and TRBJ1-2, with 7 bases that match TRBD1. The CDR3 extends over 15 amino acids. Per germline, CDR1 MNHNS and CDR2 SASEGT. The J segment lost 4 bases and the V segment lost 3 bases, leaving 8 bases of the junction unmatched. For the CDR3, the DNA is TGTGCCAGCAGTGACCACAGGGGAACGGGCTATGGCTACACCTTC. Protein product: CASSDHRGTGYGYTF.

This chain links TRBV30 with TRBJ1-6; a possible D gene is TRBD1 (6 bases). Trimming took 3 bases from V and 12 from J, leaving 18 bases between them. Germline CDR1 reads GTSNPN; CDR2 reads SVGIG (reference sequence). The CDR3 sequence is 14 residues long. CDR3 residues: CAWRKIDQGGPLHF. CDR3 nucleotides: TGTGCCTGGAGGAAGATTGACCAAGGGGGACCCCTCCACTTT.

V and J are TRBV3-1 (or the pseudogene TRBV3-2) and TRBJ2-7; no clear D gene. Per the germline V gene, CDR1 is LGHDT and CDR2 is YNNKEL (reference sequence). The CDR3 has 13 amino acids. Trimming stripped 1 base from V and 3 bases from J, with 7 bases between. The CDR3: CASSQVHFYEQYF. As DNA, the CDR3 is TGTGCCAGCAGCCAAGTTCACTTCTACGAGCAGTACTTC.

The chain employs TRBV7-2 and TRBJ2-3, with D unclear. CDR1 is SGHTA, CDR2 FQGNSA, per germline. This CDR3 is 15 amino acids long. Trimming took off 1 base at V and 4 bases at J, with 12 bases between the two ends. CDR3 nucleotides: TGTGCCAGCAGCTTAGTACGAGCGAGGCCAGATACGCAGTATTTT. It is translated as CASSLVRARPDTQYF.

The chain joins TRBV5-5 to TRBJ2-1, with 14 bases matching TRBD2. The junction had 3 bases not matched to a gene; V was cut back by 4 bases and J by 6 bases. Germline V gene data show CDR1 as SGHKS and CDR2 as YYEKEE (reference sequence). The CDR3 extends over 15 amino acids. The CDR3 protein is CASSPGLAGGNEQFF. As DNA, the CDR3 is TGTGCCAGCAGCCCCGGACTAGCGGGAGGCAATGAGCAGTTCTTC.

Here the CDR3 DNA reads TGTGCCATCAGTGCTTTTACCTCGGGGGAGCAGTACTTC. Translated, it gives CAISAFTSGEQYF. The J gene is TRBJ2-7, the V gene TRBV10-3; possibly TRBD2 for D (5 bases). Germline V CDR1 and CDR2: ENHRY, SYGVKD. This CDR3 is built from 13 residues. V lost 4 bases and J lost 7, with 14 bases in between.

V and J are TRBV7-2 and TRBJ2-7, with D possibly being TRBD2 (5 bases). The CDR3 totals 14 residues. The ends were cut back, 1 base at V and 2 bases at J, with 9 bases in the middle. The germline V gene has CDR1 SGHTA and CDR2 FQGNSA. For the CDR3, the DNA is TGTGCCAGCAGCTTAGATCCCGGGGCCTACGAGCAGTACTTC. Translating gives CASSLDPGAYEQYF. The whole variable domain, filled in from reference TRBV7-2 and TRBJ2-7, reads GAGVSQSPSNKVTEKGKDVELRCDPISGHTALYWYRQSLGQGLEFLIYFQGNSAPDKSGLPSDRFSAERTGGSVSTLTIQRTQQEDSAVYLCASSLDPGAYEQYFGPGTRLTVT.

This chain uses TRBV5-6 with TRBJ1-6; 8 nucleotides line up with TRBD1. The germline V gene has CDR1 SGHDT and CDR2 YYEEEE. With 3 bases clipped from V and 5 bases from J, the junction kept 1 base outside the gene matches. This CDR3 region has 14 residues. The CDR3 here is CASSSTGDNSPLHF. The CDR3, as DNA: TGTGCCAGCAGCTCGACAGGGGATAATTCACCCCTCCACTTT.

A few counts support this clone. At the DNA level, this CDR3 is encoded by other sequences in the same sample as well. The chain joins TRBV28 to TRBJ1-2; perhaps TRBD1 as D (5 bases). The CDR3 consists of 13 residues. The V end was cut by 3 bases, the J end by 4 bases, with 9 bases between. From germline, CDR1 is MDHEN and CDR2 SYDVKM. CDR3 protein: CASSFRRGYGYTF. The CDR3 DNA reads TGTGCCAGCAGTTTTAGGAGGGGCTATGGCTACACCTTC.

This clone was counted only a few times. J is TRBJ1-1 and V is TRBV10-3; D possibly corresponds to TRBD1 (6 bases). V dropped 10 bases and J dropped 4 bases, with 25 bases sitting between them. Germline V gives CDR1 ENHRY, CDR2 SYGVKD. This CDR3 is 16 amino acids long. As DNA, the CDR3 is TGTGCCACAACATTTGGCCTTACAGGGTTTGGCACTGAAGCTTTCTTT. Translated: CATTFGLTGFGTEAFF.

The chain uses TRBV2 and TRBJ1-6; D ambiguous. V gave up 4 bases and J gave up 5 bases, with 9 bases separating them. The CDR3 consists of 14 residues. The germline V gene has CDR1 SNHLY and CDR2 FYNNEI. CDR3 sequence (DNA): TGTGCCAGCAGTGTTCTAGGAAATAATTCACCCCTCCACTTT. This encodes CASSVLGNNSPLHF.

The rearrangement uses TRBV30 and TRBJ2-7, with 7 bases lining up with TRBD2. The CDR3 has 12 amino acids. The germline gives CDR1 GTSNPN, CDR2 SVGIG (reference sequence). Unmatched junction bases numbered 4, after V lost 2 bases and J lost 6 bases. The CDR3 DNA is TGTGCCTGGAGTTTTTGGGGGGGCGAGCAGTACTTC. This translates into CAWSFWGGEQYF.

This rearrangement joins TRBV6-2 or TRBV6-3 to TRBJ1-2, with D perhaps matching TRBD1 (5 bases). The CDR3 runs 13 residues. Per germline, CDR1 MNHEY and CDR2 SVGEGT. V was trimmed by 5 bases and J by 8 bases, leaving 15 bases between them. The CDR3 spells CASSDSPKEGYTF. In DNA, the CDR3 is TGTGCCAGCAGTGACAGCCCGAAGGAGGGCTACACCTTC.

This sequence joins TRBV6-6 and TRBJ1-1; a weak D match, TRBD1 (6 bases). Trimming cost V 10 bases and J 4 bases, with 13 bases left between them. The germline V gene encodes CDR1 MNHNY and CDR2 SVGAGI (reference sequence). The CDR3 has 12 residues. CDR3 in amino acids: CAIGGLGTEAFF. The CDR3 nucleotides are TGTGCCATCGGGGGGCTGGGCACTGAAGCTTTCTTT.

The genes are TRBV28 and TRBJ2-7, with TRBD2 matching over 9 bases. Losses at the gene ends were 5 bases for V and 3 bases for J; bases not matched to a gene: 5. The CDR3 runs to 14 residues. CDR1 and CDR2 (germline): MDHEN, SYDVKM. CDR3 bases: TGTGCCAGCAGTCCCCGGACTAGCGTCTACGAGCAGTACGTC. Amino acid sequence: CASSPRTSVYEQYV.

The CDR3, as DNA: TGTGCCAGCAGCGCGGGACTAGCGGGAGGACAGGCTGAGCAGTTCTTC. This gives the protein CASSAGLAGGQAEQFF. This chain links TRBV9 with TRBJ2-1, with 15 bases matching TRBD2. Germline V gives CDR1 SGDLS, CDR2 YYNGEE. V gave up 3 bases and J gave up 9 bases; unmatched junction bases: 7. This CDR3 is built from 16 residues.

This chain uses TRBV5-1 with TRBJ2-1; 8 bases fit TRBD1. The CDR3 is made up of 16 amino acids. CDR1 and CDR2 from the germline V gene are SGHRS and YFSETQ. After removal of 2 bases from V and 0 bases from J, the junction contained 4 bases not matched to a gene. Written as DNA, the CDR3 is TGCGCCAGCAGCTTCGGGACAGGCTACTCCTACAATGAGCAGTTCTTC. The encoded protein is CASSFGTGYSYNEQFF.